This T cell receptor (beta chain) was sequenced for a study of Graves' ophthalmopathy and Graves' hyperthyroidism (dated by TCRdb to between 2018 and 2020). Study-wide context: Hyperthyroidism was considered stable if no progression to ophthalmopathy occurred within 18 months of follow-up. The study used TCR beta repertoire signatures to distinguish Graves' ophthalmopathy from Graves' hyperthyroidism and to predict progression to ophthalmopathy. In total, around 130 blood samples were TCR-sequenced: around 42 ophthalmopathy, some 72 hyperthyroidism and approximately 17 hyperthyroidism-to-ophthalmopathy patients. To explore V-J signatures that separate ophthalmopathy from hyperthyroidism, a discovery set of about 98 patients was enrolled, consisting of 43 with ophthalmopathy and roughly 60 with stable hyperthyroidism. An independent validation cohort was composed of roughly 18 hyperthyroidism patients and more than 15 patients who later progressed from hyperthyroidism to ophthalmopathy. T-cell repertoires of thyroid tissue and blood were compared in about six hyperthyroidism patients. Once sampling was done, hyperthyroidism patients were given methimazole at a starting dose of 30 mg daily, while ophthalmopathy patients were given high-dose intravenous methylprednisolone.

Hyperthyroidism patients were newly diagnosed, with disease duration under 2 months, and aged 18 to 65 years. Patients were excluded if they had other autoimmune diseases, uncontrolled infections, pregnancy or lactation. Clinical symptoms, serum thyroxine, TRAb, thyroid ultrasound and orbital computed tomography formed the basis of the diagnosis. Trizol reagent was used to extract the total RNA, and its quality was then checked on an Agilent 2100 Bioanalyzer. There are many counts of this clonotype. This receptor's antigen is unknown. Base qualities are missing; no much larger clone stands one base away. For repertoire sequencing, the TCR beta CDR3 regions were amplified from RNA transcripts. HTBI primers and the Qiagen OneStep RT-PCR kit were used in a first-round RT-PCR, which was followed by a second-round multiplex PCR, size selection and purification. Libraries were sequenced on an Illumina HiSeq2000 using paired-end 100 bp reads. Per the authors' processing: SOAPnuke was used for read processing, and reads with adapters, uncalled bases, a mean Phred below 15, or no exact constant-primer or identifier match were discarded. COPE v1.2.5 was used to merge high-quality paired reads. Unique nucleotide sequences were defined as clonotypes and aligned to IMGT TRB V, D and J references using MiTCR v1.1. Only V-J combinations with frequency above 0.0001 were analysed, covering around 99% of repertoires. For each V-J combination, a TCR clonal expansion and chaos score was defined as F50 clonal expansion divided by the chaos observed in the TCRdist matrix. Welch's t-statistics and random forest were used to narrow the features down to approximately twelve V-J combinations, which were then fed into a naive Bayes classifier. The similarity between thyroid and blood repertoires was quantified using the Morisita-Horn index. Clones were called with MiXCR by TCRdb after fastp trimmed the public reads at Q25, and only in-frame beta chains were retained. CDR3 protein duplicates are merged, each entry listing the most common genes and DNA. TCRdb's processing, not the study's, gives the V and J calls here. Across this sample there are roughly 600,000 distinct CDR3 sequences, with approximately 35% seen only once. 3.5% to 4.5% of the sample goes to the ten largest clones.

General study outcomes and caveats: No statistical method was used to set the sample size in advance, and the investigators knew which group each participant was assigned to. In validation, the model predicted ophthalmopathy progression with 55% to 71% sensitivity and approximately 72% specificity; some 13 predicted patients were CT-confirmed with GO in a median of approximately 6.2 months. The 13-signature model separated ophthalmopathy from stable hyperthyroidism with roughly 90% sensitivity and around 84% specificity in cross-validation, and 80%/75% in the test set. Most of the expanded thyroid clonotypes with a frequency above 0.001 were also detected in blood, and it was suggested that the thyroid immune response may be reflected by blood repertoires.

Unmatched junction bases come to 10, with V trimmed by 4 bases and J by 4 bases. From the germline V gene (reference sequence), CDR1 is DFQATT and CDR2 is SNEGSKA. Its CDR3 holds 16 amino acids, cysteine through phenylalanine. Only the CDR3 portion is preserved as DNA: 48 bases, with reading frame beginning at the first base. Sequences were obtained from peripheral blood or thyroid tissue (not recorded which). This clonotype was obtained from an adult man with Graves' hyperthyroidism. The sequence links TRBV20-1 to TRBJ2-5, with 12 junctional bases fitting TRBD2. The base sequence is TGCAGTGCTATGACTAGCGGGAGTCTGTCCCCAGAGACCCAGTACTTC. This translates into CSAMTSGSLSPETQYF.